This T cell receptor (beta chain) derives from a study of blood T cell repertoires in COVID-19. Overall study context: COVID-19 samples, acute and convalescent, were from the United States, Italy and Spain. The analysed material was cDNA or gDNA that came from T cells, B-cell-depleted T cells, or PBMCs.

The CDR3 length is 15 residues. CDR1 and CDR2 from the germline V gene are PRHDT and FYEKMQ (reference sequence). V was trimmed by 4 bases and J by 0 bases, leaving 12 bases between them. Authors' analysis steps: Estimated nucleated cell counts came from reference gene primer amplification. TCRdb's copy holds only in-frame clones and misses some; the assay was immunoSEQ multiplex PCR. V and J calls and clone size come straight from that table; D and trimming were deduced from the DNA. The sample yields 390,000 or so clones, just over 85% seen once. This receptor was taken from a woman between 25 and 40 years old with active or convalescent COVID-19. V usage is TRBV13 and J usage is TRBJ2-5; possible D gene TRBD2, 6 bases. Input material: peripheral blood. The CDR3 region is CASSSGRDYQETQYF. Written as DNA, the CDR3 is TGTGCCAGCAGCTCAGGACGGGACTACCAAGAGACCCAGTACTTC.